Here is one T cell receptor beta chain with its context. Antigen specificity is unknown. These data belong to a study of response to subunit inactivated influenza vaccine. Study conclusions and caveats: The authors suggested that every seasonal influenza vaccination recruits few new T cells.

TCRdb used MiXCR to reprocess the RT-PCR reads, holding one entry per CDR3 protein. This sample yields roughly 650,000 distinct CDR3 sequences, of which less than 15% are seen a single time; 7.5% to 8% belongs to the top ten. The specimen was PBMCs from blood, collected less than 15 days before vaccination. The TCR comes from a man aged 45-65 years who received an inactivated influenza vaccine.

The chain's CDR3 is CASSLDYQSTDTQYF. The CDR3 bases are TGTGCCAGCAGCCTCGACTACCAAAGCACAGATACGCAGTATTTT. The chain couples TRBV2 to TRBJ2-3, with D possibly being TRBD2 (5 bases). This CDR3 is built from 15 residues. CDR1 is SNHLY, CDR2 FYNNEI, per germline. The germline V and J ends were trimmed by 6 bases and 0 bases, with 13 bases remaining between them.